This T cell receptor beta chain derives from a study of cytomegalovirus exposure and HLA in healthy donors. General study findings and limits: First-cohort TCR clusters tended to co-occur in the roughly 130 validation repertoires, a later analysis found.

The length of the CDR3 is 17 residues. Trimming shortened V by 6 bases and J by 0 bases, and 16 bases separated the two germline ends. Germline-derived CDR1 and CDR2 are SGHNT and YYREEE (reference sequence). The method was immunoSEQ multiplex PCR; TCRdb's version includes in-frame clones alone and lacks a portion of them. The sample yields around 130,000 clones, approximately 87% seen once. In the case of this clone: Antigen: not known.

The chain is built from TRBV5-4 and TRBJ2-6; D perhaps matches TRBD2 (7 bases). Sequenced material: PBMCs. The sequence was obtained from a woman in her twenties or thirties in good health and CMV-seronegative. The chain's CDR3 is CASKGGQGNSGANVLTF. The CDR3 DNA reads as TGTGCCAGCAAGGGGGGGCAGGGGAACTCTGGGGCCAACGTCCTGACTTTC.